This T cell receptor beta chain was retrieved from a study of cytomegalovirus exposure and HLA in healthy donors. The PCR ran on 60 Vbeta and 13 Jbeta primers. Produced via immunoSEQ multiplex PCR; TCRdb's table is partial and in-frame only. The table lists 200,000 or so clones, 60% to 80% of them singletons, with roughly 2.1% in the top ten. Germline trimming cut 5 bases from V and 6 bases from J; bases unmatched to any gene: 5. The CDR3 runs 13 residues. Per germline, CDR1 SGHDN and CDR2 FVKESK. The J gene is TRBJ2-7, the V gene TRBV14; 9 positions agree with TRBD2. Material for sequencing was PBMCs. This TCR was sampled from a woman between 25 and 40 years old in good health and CMV-seropositive. CDR3 nucleotides: TGTGCCAGCAGCAAGGCAGCGGGGGGCGAGCAGTACTTC. This translates into CASSKAAGGEQYF. Combining the CDR3 with reference TRBV14 and TRBJ2-7 gives the whole variable domain EAGVTQFPSHSVIEKGQTVTLRCDPISGHDNLYWYRRVMGKEIKFLLHFVKESKQDESGMPNNRFLAERTGGTYSTLKVQPAELEDSGVYFCASSKAAGGEQYFGPGTRLTVT.